This T cell receptor (beta chain) was recovered during a study of CD8 T cells in Susac syndrome. RNA amounts of about 0.45 to 1 ug underwent reverse transcription with random hexamers. Across 54 Vbeta and 13 Jbeta, TCR beta CDR3 was amplified with immunoSEQ multiplex PCR. One entry per CDR3 protein results from TCRdb running MiXCR on the immunoSEQ multiplex PCR reads. The sample records approximately 190,000 distinct CDR3 sequences, more than 90% being singletons. In germline, CDR1 is SGHAT, CDR2 FQDESV (reference sequence). This CDR3 contains 19 residues. Trimming cost V 3 bases and J 1 base; bases outside gene matches: 15.

The specimen was CD4+ T cells from PBMCs. The sequence was collected from a human donor with Susac syndrome. The gene calls are TRBV11-1 and TRBJ2-4; 7 nucleotides line up with TRBD1. The CDR3 region has the DNA TGTGCCAGCAGCTTCACCCAAACGACAGGGTTCGGGGCCAAAAACATTCAGTACTTC. Its translation: CASSFTQTTGFGAKNIQYF.